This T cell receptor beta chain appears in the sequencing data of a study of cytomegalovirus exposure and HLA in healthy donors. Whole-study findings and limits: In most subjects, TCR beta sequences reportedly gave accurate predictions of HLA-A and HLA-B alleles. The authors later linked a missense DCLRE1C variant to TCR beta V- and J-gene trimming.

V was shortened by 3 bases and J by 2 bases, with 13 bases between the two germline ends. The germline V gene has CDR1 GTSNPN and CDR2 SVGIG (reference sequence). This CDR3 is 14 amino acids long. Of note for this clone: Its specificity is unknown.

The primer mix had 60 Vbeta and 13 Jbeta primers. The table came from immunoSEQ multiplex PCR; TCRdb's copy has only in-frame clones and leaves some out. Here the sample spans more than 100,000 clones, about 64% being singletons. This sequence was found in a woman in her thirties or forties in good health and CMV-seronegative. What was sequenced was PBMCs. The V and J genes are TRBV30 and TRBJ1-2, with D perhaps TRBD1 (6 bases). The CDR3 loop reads CAWRPRQANYGYTF. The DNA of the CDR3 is TGTGCCTGGAGACCCCGACAGGCAAACTATGGCTACACCTTC.